The T cell receptor (beta chain) under discussion was sequenced for a study of T cells in Graves' hyperthyroidism and ophthalmopathy. RNA transcripts served as the template for amplifying TCR beta CDR3 regions. With the HTBI primer set, the TCR CDR3 went through a first round of RT-PCR. One entry per CDR3 protein results from TCRdb running MiXCR on the multiplex PCR reads. The sample shows 500,000 to 600,000 distinct CDR3 sequences, over 15% of them seen only once. V dropped 6 bases and J dropped 6 bases, with 16 bases sitting between them. Germline V gives CDR1 WNHNN, CDR2 SYGVQD (reference sequence). This CDR3 has 14 amino acids. This clonotype was seen a handful of times.

The source is a woman under 30 with Graves' hyperthyroidism. The V gene is TRBV10-1, the J gene TRBJ2-3; D not certain. Sequencing was done on a sample of blood. The CDR3 nucleotides read TGCGCCAGCAGCGATGTAGGTTCCCGGGATACGCAGTATTTT. Its protein is CASSDVGSRDTQYF.